This TCR beta chain came from a study of cytomegalovirus exposure and HLA in healthy donors. With 60 Vbeta and 13 Jbeta primers, the PCR was carried out. Sequenced by immunoSEQ multiplex PCR; TCRdb stores in-frame clones only, minus some. Of approximately 200,000 clones detected, roughly 79% appear once; the ten largest clones hold 1.6%. As regards this clone: Its antigen is unidentified.

The ends lost 5 bases at V and 5 bases at J; junction bases unmatched: 3. In germline, CDR1 is MGHRA, CDR2 YSYEKL. CDR3 length: 13 amino acids. Study-level results: Within an earlier analysis, most TCR beta V segments proved productive either about 90% or about 30% of the time. Serostatus for CMV was the only available immune exposure information. In a later analysis, a genetic analysis reported fewer productive-TCR N-insertions in an Asian-associated ancestry cluster than the cohort average.

Sequencing used PBMCs. V and J are TRBV4-1 and TRBJ2-7, with 10 bases fitting TRBD1. This TCR was recovered from a woman under 30 in good health and CMV-seronegative. CDR3 nucleotide sequence: TGCGCCAGCAGCTGGGACAGGGGCAACGAGCAGTACTTC. Residues: CASSWDRGNEQYF.